The rows below give T cell receptor beta chains drawn from one sample of a study of control samples from healthy donors and cancer patients. Repertoires were generated with immunoSEQ multiplex PCR, while TCRdb's copy carries only in-frame clones and drops some. This table holds 150,000 or so clones, approximately 93% found once. Material for sequencing was blood. The source is a woman between 40 and 55 years old in good health. The CDR3 runs from the conserved cysteine through the conserved F or W. The order of the fields is V gene, J gene, D gene, clone size, CDR3 DNA, CDR3 protein. D genes are given only for firm matches. Size values are once, few and many counts, or a class for expanded clones, and some rows have none.

TRBV3-1/TRBV3-2	TRBJ2-1	NA	NA	TGTGCCAGCAGCCCGGGTATGTGGGCCAATGAGCAGTTCTTC	CASSPGMWANEQFF
TRBV23-1	TRBJ1-6	NA	NA	TGCGCCAGCAGTCAATCGGAGGGTCCTGCGGACAGTCTCTTCTCCTATAATTCACCCCTCCACTTT	CASSQSEGPADSLFSYNSPLHF
TRBV7-2	TRBJ2-3	NA	NA	TGTGCCAGCAGCTTAGCGGGGACGAACACAGATACGCAGTATTTT	CASSLAGTNTDTQYF
TRBV6-5	TRBJ1-2	NA	once	TGTGCCAGCAGTTACTCAGGGGACGGCTACACCTTC	CASSYSGDGYTF
TRBV6-1	TRBJ1-2	NA	NA	TGTGCCAGCAGTGAGGGGCCAGGGGACTATGGCTACACCTTC	CASSEGPGDYGYTF
TRBV21-1	TRBJ1-5	NA	NA	TGTGCCAGCAGCGGGACAGGGAGGCAGCCCCAGCATTTT	CASSGTGRQPQHF
TRBV6-6	TRBJ1-1	NA	NA	TGTGCCAGCAGTGACGACAGGAAACTAGCTTTCTTT	CASSDDRKLAFF
TRBV6-5	TRBJ2-7	NA	NA	TGTGCCACAGCCTGGGGACGGGAGAACGAGCAGTACTTC	CATAWGRENEQYF
TRBV5-1	TRBJ1-4	TRBD1	NA	TGCGCCAGCAGCCCCGGGACTACGGGACAGGGGAGTGAAAAACTGTTTTTT	CASSPGTTGQGSEKLFF
TRBV9	TRBJ2-2	NA	NA	TGTGCCAGCAGCGTCGCGGGGGCTGGAACCGGGGAGCTGTTTTTT	CASSVAGAGTGELFF
TRBV13	TRBJ1-2	TRBD1	NA	TGTGCCAGCAGCAGTGGACAGGGGCGCGGATGGAATGGCTACACCTTC	CASSSGQGRGWNGYTF
TRBV12-3/TRBV12-4	TRBJ2-2	NA	NA	TGTGCCAGCATGGAAATTTACACCGGGGAGCTGTTTTTT	CASMEIYTGELFF
TRBV19	TRBJ1-2	NA	NA	TGTGCCAGTAGTGTCAGAGGGGGGAACTATGGCTACACCTTC	CASSVRGGNYGYTF
TRBV18	TRBJ2-1	NA	NA	TGTGCCAGCTCACGCGACAGGAATTACAATGAGCAGTTCTTC	CASSRDRNYNEQFF
TRBV3-1/TRBV3-2	TRBJ1-4	NA	NA	TGTGCCAGCAGCCTCGACAGTGAAAAACTGTTTTTT	CASSLDSEKLFF
TRBV7-8	TRBJ2-7	NA	NA	TGTGCCAGCAGCTTAGGACAGGCACAAACCTACGAGCAGTACTTC	CASSLGQAQTYEQYF
TRBV18	TRBJ1-4	NA	once	TGTGCCAGCTCACCCGGGACGGAGAATGAAAAACTGTTTTTT	CASSPGTENEKLFF
TRBV7-8	TRBJ1-5	NA	once	TGTGCCAGCAGCTTAACCTACACGGGTGACAATCAGCCCCAGCATTTT	CASSLTYTGDNQPQHF
TRBV6-5	TRBJ1-1	NA	NA	TGTGCCAGCAGCTGGAAGCTATTGGACACTGAAGCTTTCTTT	CASSWKLLDTEAFF
TRBV7-3	TRBJ2-7	TRBD1	NA	TGTGCCAGCAGCCTAGAAGGGGGCTCTACCTACGAGCAGTACTTC	CASSLEGGSTYEQYF
TRBV7-9	TRBJ2-7	NA	few	TGTGCCAGCAGCCCAACCCGGGACGAAGGCTACGAGCAGTACTTC	CASSPTRDEGYEQYF
TRBV6-2/TRBV6-3	TRBJ1-5	TRBD1	once	TGTGCCAGCAGTTACGCAAATGCCGGGACAGGGGATCATCAGCCCCAGCATTTT	CASSYANAGTGDHQPQHF
TRBV27	TRBJ1-1	NA	NA	TGTGCCAGTAAGAGACGTGGGACGGATATGAACACTGAAGCTTTCTTT	CASKRRGTDMNTEAFF